The 7 T cell receptor beta chains below all came from one sample that was sequenced in a study of chemoradiotherapy in HPV16-positive cancers. Assay: immunoSEQ multiplex PCR; the TCRdb copy retains only in-frame clones and omits some. The sample has 10,000 to 11,000 clones; under 80% are singletons. Specimen collection occurred from a patient who underwent chemoradiotherapy. These receptors were taken from a human donor with HPV-associated anogenital cancer.

This clone was counted only a few times. The chain links TRBV9 to TRBJ2-1; 8 bases agree with TRBD1. V shed 4 bases, J shed 4 bases, and the junction held 7 bases outside the gene matches. The CDR3 is 15 residues long. Germline CDR1 reads SGDLS; CDR2 reads YYNGEE. Written as DNA, the CDR3 is TGTGCCAGCAGCAGCCAGGGGGCGGCATACAATGAGCAGTTCTTC. Translation gives CASSSQGAAYNEQFF.

This clone came up a few times. The CDR3 DNA reads TGTGCCAGCAGTTTACAGGGGTACGATAATTCACCCCTCCACTTT. It translates to CASSLQGYDNSPLHF. J is TRBJ1-6 and V is TRBV2; 7 bases are a match to TRBD1. The ends lost 5 bases at V and 5 bases at J; junction bases unmatched: 6. The CDR3 is 15 residues long. Per the germline V gene, CDR1 is SNHLY and CDR2 is FYNNEI.

The V and J genes are TRBV29-1 and TRBJ2-3; a possible D gene is TRBD1 (5 bases). Deletions cut 3 bases from V and 8 bases from J, with 15 bases between. Germline V gene data show CDR1 as SQVTM and CDR2 as ANQGSEA. The CDR3 is 13 amino acids. CDR3 sequence: CSVDPGNAGTQYF. The CDR3 DNA reads as TGCAGCGTTGATCCAGGGAACGCTGGTACGCAGTATTTT.

The J gene is TRBJ1-1, the V gene TRBV4-1, with unresolved D. In germline, CDR1 is MGHRA, CDR2 YSYEKL. V lost 1 base, J lost 1 base, and 7 bases lay in between. This CDR3 region has 14 residues. CDR3: CASSQGRTNTEAFF. The CDR3 DNA reads TGCGCCAGCAGCCAAGGACGGACGAACACTGAAGCTTTCTTT.

The chain uses TRBV21-1 and TRBJ2-5. TRBV21-1 is a pseudogene. The CDR3 covers 12 residues. DNA of the CDR3: TGTGCCAGCAGCAAAGAAGTGGAGACCCAGTACTTC. Translating gives CASSKEVETQYF.

This clone has only a few counts. The rearrangement joins TRBV7-2 to TRBJ1-6; no clear D gene. This CDR3 has 12 residues. CDR1 SGHTA and CDR2 FQGNSA come from the germline V gene. The V end was cut by 3 bases, the J end by 7 bases, with 4 bases between. The CDR3 nucleotides are TGTGCCAGCAGCTTTTTCAATTCACCCCTCCACTTT. Amino acids: CASSFFNSPLHF.

This clone was recorded a few times. This chain uses TRBV30 with TRBJ1-5; D might be TRBD1 (5 bases). The V end lost 2 bases, the J end lost 5 bases, and 10 bases lay between the germline ends. This CDR3 spans 13 amino acids. Germline V gene lookup returns CDR1 GTSNPN and CDR2 SVGIG (reference sequence). The DNA for the CDR3 is TGTGCCTGGAGTTTCAGAGGGGATCAGCCCCAGCATTTT. It yields the protein CAWSFRGDQPQHF.